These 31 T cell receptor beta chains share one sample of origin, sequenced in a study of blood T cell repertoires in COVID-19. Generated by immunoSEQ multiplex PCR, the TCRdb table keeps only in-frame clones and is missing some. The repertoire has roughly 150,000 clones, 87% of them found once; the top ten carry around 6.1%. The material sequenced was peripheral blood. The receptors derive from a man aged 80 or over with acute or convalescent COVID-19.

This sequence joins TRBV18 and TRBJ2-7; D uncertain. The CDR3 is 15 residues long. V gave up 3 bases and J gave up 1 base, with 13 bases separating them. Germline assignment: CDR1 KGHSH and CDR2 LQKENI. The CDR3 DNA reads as TGTGCCAGCTCACCCACCGTAGTTAGTTCCTACGAGCAGTACTTC. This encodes CASSPTVVSSYEQYF. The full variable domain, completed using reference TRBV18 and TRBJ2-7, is NAGVMQNPRHLVRRRGQEARLRCSPMKGHSHVYWYRQLPEEGLKFMVYLQKENIIDESGMPKERFSAEFPKEGPSILRIQQVVRGDSAAYFCASSPTVVSSYEQYFGPGTRLTVT.

DNA for the CDR3: TGTGCCAGCAGCCAAGAACACCCACTCGGGACAGGGGCCACCTACGAGCAGTACTTC. This gives the protein CASSQEHPLGTGATYEQYF. The chain joins TRBV3-1 (or the pseudogene TRBV3-2) to TRBJ2-7, with 10 bases fitting TRBD1. Germline lookup yields CDR1 LGHDT and CDR2 YNNKEL (reference sequence). This CDR3 has 19 residues. V was clipped by 0 bases and J by 2 bases; unmatched bases: 13.

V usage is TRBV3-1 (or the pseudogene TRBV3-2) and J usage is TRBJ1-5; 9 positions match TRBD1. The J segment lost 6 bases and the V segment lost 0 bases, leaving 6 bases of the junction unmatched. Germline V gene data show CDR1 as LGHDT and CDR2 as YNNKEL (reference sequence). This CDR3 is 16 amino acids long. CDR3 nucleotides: TGTGCCAGCAGCCAAGAACGGGACAGGGAGGGTCAGCCCCAGCATTTT. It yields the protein CASSQERDREGQPQHF.

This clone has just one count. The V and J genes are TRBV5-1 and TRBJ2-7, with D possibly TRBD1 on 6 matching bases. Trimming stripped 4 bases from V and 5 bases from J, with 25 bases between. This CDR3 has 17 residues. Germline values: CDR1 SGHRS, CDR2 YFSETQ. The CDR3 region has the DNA TGCGCCAGCAGCAAGGATCAGGGGCCCTCCGGTCGCGACGAGCAGTACTTC. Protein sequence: CASSKDQGPSGRDEQYF.

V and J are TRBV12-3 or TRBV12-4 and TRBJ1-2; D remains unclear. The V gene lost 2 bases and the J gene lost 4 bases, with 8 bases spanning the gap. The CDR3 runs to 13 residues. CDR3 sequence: CASSLFTAYGYTF. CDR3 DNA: TGTGCCAGCAGTTTATTTACAGCCTATGGCTACACCTTC.

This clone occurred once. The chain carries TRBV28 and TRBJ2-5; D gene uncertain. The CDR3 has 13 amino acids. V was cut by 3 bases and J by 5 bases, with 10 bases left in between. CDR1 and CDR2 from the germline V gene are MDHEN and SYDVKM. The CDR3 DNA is TGTGCCAGCAGTTTTCGGTCTCGGGAGACCCAGTACTTC. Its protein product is CASSFRSRETQYF.

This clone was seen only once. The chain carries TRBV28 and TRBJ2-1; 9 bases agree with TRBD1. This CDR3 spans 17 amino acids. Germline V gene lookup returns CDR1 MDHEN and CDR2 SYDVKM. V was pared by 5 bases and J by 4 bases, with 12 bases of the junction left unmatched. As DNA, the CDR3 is TGTGCCAGCAGTCCACCAAGACAGGGGGTGGTATACAATGAGCAGTTCTTC. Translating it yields CASSPPRQGVVYNEQFF.

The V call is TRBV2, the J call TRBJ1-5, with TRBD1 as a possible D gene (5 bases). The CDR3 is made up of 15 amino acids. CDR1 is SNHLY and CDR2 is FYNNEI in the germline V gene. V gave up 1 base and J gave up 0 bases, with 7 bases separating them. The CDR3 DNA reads TGTGCCAGCAGTGAAGAACAGGTTAGCAATCAGCCCCAGCATTTT. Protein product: CASSEEQVSNQPQHF.

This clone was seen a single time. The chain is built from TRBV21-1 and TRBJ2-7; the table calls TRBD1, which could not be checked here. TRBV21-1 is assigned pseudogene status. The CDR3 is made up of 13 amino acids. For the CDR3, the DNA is TGTGCCAGCAGCAACCTCCAGGGGAACGAGCAGTACTTC. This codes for CASSNLQGNEQYF.

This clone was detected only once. The CDR3, as DNA: TGTGCCAGCAGCAACGGACCCCTAGCGGCTCAAGAGACCCAGTACTTC. Its translation is CASSNGPLAAQETQYF. The chain employs TRBV3-1 (or the pseudogene TRBV3-2) and TRBJ2-5; TRBD2 matches at 7 bases. The V and J ends lost 5 bases and 2 bases, in that order; junction bases with no gene match: 11. From germline, CDR1 is LGHDT and CDR2 YNNKEL (reference sequence). The CDR3 totals 16 residues.

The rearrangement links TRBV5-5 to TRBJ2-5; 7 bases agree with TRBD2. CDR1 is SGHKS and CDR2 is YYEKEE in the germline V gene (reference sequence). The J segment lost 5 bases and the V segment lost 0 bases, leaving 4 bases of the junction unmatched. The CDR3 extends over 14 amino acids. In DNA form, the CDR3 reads TGTGCCAGCAGCTTGGCCCCGGGGGGTGAGACCCAGTACTTC. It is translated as CASSLAPGGETQYF.

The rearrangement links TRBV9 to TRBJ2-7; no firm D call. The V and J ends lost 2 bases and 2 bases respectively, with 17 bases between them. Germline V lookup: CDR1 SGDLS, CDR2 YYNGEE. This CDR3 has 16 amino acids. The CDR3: CASSVLPTQPAYEQYF. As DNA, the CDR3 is TGTGCCAGCAGCGTCCTCCCCACGCAACCGGCCTACGAGCAGTACTTC.

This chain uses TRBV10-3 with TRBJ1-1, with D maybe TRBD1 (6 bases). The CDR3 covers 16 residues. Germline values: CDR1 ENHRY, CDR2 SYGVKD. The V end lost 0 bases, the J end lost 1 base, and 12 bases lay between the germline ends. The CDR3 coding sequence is TGTGCCATCAGTGAGTCGATGGCAGGGGAGAACACTGAAGCTTTCTTT. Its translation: CAISESMAGENTEAFF.

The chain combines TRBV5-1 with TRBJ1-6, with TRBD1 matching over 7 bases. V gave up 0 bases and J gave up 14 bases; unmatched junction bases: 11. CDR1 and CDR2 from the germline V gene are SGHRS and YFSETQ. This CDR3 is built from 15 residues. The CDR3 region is CASSLGQGAGETLHF. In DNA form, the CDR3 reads TGCGCCAGCAGCTTGGGACAGGGAGCCGGCGAAACCCTCCACTTT.

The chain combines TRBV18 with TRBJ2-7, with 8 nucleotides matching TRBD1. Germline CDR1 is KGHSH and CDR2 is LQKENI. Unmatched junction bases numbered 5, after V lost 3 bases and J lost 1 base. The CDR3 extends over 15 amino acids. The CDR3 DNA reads TGTGCCAGCTCACCGCAGGGACAGGCGTCCTACGAGCAGTACTTC. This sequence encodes CASSPQGQASYEQYF.

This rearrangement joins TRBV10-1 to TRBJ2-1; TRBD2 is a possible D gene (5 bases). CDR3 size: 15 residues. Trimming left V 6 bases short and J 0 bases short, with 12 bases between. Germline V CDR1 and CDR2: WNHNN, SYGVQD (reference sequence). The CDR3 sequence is CASSALGSSYNEQFF. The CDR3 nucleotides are TGCGCCAGCAGCGCATTAGGGAGCTCCTACAATGAGCAGTTCTTC.

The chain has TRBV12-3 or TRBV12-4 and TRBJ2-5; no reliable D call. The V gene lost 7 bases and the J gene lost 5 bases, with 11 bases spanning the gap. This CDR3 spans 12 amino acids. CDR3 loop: CASTYYMETQYF. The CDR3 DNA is TGTGCCAGCACCTACTACATGGAGACCCAGTACTTC.

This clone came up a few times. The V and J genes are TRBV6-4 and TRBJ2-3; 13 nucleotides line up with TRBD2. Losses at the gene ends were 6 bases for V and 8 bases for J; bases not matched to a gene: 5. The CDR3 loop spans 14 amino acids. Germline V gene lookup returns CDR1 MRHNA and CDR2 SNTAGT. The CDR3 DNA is TGTGCCAGCAGGGACAGACTAGCGGGGGGTACGCAGTATTTT. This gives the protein CASRDRLAGGTQYF.

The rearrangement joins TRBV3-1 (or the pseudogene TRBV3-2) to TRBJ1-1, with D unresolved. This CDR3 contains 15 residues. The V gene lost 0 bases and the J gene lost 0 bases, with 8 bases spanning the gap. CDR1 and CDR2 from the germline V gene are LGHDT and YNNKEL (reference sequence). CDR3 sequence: CASSQDAGVNTEAFF. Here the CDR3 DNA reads TGTGCCAGCAGCCAAGATGCCGGAGTGAACACTGAAGCTTTCTTT.

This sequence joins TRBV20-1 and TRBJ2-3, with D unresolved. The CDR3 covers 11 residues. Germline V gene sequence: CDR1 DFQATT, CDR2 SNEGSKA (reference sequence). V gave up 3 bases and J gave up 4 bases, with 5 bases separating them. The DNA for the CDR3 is TGCAGTGCTAGTCCCGCAGATACGCAGTATTTT. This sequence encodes CSASPADTQYF.

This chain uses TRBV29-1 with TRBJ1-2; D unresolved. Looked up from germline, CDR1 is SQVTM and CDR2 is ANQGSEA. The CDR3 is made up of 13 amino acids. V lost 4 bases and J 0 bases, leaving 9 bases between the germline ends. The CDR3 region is CSVGTETNYGYTF. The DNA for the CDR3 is TGCAGCGTTGGAACAGAGACTAACTATGGCTACACCTTC. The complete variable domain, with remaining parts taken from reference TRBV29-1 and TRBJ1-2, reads SAVISQKPSRDICQRGTSLTIQCQVDSQVTMMFWYRQQPGQSLTLIATANQGSEATYESGFVIDKFPISRPNLTFSTLTVSNMSPEDSSIYLCSVGTETNYGYTFGSGTRLTVV.

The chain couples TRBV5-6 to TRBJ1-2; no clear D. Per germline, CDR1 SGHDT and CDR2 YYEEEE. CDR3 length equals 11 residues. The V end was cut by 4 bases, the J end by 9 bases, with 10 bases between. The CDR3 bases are TGTGCCAGCAGCGTCCAGGATAGCTACACCTTC. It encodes CASSVQDSYTF.

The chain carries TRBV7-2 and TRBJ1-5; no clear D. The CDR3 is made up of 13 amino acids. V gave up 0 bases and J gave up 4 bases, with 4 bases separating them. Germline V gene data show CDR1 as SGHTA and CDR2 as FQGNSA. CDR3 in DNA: TGTGCCAGCAGCTTAGCGCAGAATCAGCCCCAGCATTTT. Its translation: CASSLAQNQPQHF.

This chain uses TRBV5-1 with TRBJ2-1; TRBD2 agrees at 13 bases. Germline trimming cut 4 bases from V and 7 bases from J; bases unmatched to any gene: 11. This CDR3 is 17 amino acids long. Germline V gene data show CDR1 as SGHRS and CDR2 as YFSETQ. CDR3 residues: CASSPPTSGRVSNEQFF. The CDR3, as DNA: TGCGCCAGCAGCCCGCCTACTAGCGGGAGGGTTTCGAATGAGCAGTTCTTC.

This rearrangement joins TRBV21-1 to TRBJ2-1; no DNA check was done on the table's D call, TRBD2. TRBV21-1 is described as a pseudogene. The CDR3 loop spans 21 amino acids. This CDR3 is CASSKYVGHRTSGSSYNEQFF. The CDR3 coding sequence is TGTGCCAGCAGCAAATACGTCGGCCACCGGACTAGCGGGAGCTCCTACAATGAGCAGTTCTTC.

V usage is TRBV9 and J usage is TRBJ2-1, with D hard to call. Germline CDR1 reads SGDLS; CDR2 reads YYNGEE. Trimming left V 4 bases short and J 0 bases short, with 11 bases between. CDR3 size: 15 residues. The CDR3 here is CASSNTILSYNEQFF. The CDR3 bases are TGTGCCAGCAGCAACACCATCCTCTCCTACAATGAGCAGTTCTTC.

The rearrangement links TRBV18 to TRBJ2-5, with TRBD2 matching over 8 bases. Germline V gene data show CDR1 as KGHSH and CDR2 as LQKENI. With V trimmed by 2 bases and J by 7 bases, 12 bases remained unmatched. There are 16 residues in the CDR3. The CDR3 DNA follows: TGTGCCAGCTCACCAGAAGCGGGAGAGTTTGGTGTGACCCAGTACTTC. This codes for CASSPEAGEFGVTQYF.

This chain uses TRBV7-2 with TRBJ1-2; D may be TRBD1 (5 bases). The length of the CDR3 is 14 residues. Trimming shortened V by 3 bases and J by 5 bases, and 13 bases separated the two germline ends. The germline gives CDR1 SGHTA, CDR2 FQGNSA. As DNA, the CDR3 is TGTGCCAGCAGCTTTAGACAGCCCTTTTATGGCTACACCTTC. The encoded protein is CASSFRQPFYGYTF.

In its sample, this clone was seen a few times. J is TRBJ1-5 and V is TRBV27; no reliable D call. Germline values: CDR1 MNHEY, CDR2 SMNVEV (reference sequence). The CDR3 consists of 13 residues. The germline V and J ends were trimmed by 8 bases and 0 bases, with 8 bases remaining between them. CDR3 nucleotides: TGTGCCAGCTCTCGGGGTAGCAATCAGCCCCAGCATTTT. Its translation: CASSRGSNQPQHF.

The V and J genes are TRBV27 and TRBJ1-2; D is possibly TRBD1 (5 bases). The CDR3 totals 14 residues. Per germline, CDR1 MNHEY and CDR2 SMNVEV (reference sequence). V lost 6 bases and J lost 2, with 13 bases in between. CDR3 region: CASRGSAGNYGYTF. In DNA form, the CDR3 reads TGTGCCAGCAGAGGTTCCGCAGGGAACTATGGCTACACCTTC.

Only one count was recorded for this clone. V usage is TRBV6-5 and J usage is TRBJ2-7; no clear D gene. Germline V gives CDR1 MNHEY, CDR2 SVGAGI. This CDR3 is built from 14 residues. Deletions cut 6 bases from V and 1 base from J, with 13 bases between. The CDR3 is CASRQDTISYEQYF. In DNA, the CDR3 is TGTGCCAGCAGACAAGACACAATTTCCTACGAGCAGTACTTC.